Sequencing of this T cell receptor beta chain was carried out in a study of graft-versus-host responses after intestinal transplantation. Clones were read by immunoSEQ multiplex PCR, and TCRdb kept only the in-frame ones, dropping some. The table records around 39,000 clones, about 90% of them present only once. After removal of 3 bases from V and 0 bases from J, the junction contained 3 bases not matched to a gene. The V gene's germline CDR1 is LNHDA and CDR2 SQIVND (reference sequence). The length of the CDR3 is 17 residues. This rearrangement joins TRBV19 to TRBJ2-6; 9 nucleotides align to TRBD1. Source: PBMCs, taken 267 days after transplant. The receptor comes from a human patient who received an intestinal transplant, so some T cells may come from the graft donor. The CDR3 sequence is CASSIGGQGSGANVLTF. Here the CDR3 DNA reads TGTGCCAGTAGTATTGGGGGACAGGGCTCTGGGGCCAACGTCCTGACTTTC.